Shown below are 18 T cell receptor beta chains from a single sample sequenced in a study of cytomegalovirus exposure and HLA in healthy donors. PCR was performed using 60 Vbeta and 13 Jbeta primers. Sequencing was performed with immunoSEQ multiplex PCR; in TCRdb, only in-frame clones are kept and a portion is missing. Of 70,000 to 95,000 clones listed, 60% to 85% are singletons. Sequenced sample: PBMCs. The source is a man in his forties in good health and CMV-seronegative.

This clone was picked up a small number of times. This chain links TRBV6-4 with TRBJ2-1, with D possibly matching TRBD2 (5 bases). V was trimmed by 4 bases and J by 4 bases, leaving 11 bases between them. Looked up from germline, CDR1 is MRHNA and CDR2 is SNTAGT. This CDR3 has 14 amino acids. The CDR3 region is CASSARGLYNEQFF. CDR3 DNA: TGTGCCAGCAGTGCACGGGGTCTATACAATGAGCAGTTCTTC.

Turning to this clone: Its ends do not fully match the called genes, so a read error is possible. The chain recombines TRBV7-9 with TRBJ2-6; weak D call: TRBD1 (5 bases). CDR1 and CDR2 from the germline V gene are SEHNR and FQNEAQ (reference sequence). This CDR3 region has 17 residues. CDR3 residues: CASSLVGRLTGANGLTF. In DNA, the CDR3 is TGTGCCAGCAGCTTAGTGGGCAGGCTCACTGGGGCCAACGGCCTGACTTTC.

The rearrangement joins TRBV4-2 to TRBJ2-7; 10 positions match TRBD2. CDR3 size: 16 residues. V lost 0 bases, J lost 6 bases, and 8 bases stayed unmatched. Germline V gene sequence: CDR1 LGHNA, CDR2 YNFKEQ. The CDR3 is CASSQDSASGSAEQYF. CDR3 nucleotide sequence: TGTGCCAGCAGCCAAGATTCGGCTAGCGGGAGTGCCGAGCAGTACTTC.

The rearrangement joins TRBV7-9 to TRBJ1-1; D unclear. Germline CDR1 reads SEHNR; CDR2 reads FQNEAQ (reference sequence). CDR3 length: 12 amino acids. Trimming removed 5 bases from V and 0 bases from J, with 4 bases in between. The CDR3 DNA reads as TGTGCCAGCAGCAACATGAACACTGAAGCTTTCTTT. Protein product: CASSNMNTEAFF.

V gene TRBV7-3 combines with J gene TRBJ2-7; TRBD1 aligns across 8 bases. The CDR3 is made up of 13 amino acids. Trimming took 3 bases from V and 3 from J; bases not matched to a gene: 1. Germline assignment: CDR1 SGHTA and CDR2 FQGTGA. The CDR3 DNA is TGTGCCAGCAGCTTCGGACAGGGCTACGAGCAGTACTTC. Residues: CASSFGQGYEQYF.

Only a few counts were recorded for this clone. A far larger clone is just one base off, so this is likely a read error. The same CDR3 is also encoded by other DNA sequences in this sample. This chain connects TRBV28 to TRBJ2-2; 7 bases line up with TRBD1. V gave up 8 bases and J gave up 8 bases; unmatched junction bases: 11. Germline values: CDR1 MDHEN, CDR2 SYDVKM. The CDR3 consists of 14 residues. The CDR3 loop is CASAKGGEGGELFF. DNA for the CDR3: TGTGCCAGCGCGAAAGGGGGCGAAGGTGGGGAGCTGTTTTTT.

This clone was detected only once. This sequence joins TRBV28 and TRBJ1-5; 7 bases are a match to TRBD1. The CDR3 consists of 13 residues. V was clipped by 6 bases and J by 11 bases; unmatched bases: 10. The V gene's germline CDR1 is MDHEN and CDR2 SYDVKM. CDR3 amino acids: CASRVGTDITQHF. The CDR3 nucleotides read TGTGCCAGCAGAGTAGGGACAGACATAACCCAGCATTTT. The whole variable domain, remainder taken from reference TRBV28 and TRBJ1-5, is DVKVTQSSRYLVKRTGEKVFLECVQDMDHENMFWYRQDPGLGLRLIYFSYDVKMKEKGDIPEGYSVSREKKERFSLILESASTNQTSMYLCASRVGTDITQHFGDGTRLSIL.

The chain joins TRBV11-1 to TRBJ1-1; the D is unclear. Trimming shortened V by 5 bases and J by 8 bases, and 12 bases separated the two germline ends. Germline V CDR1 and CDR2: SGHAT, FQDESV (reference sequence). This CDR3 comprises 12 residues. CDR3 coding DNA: TGTGCCAGCAGCCCTCCCCAGGCCGAAGCTTTCTTT. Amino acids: CASSPPQAEAFF.

The CDR3: CASSPPQGPAENTIYF. DNA for the CDR3: TGTGCCAGCTCACCACCTCAGGGGCCGGCGGAAAACACCATATATTTT. The chain recombines TRBV18 with TRBJ1-3, with D maybe TRBD1 (6 bases). The CDR3 extends over 16 amino acids. CDR1 and CDR2 from the germline V gene are KGHSH and LQKENI. V was cut by 0 bases and J by 6 bases, with 15 bases left in between.

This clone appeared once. In DNA, the CDR3 is TGTGCCTCCCGCGAAGTAGGAGGGCCTCTAGGTTCCTACAATGAGCAGTTCTTC. It translates to CASREVGGPLGSYNEQFF. This chain connects TRBV13 to TRBJ2-1; D may be TRBD2 (6 bases). Germline V CDR1 and CDR2: PRHDT, FYEKMQ (reference sequence). V was trimmed by 11 bases and J by 1 base, leaving 27 bases between them. The CDR3 is 18 residues long.

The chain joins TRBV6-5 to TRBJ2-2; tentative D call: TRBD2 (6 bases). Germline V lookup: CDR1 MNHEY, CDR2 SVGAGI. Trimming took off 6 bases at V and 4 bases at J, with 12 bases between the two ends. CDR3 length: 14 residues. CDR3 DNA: TGTGCCAGCAGAATGGGACTGTTCACCGGGGAGCTGTTTTTT. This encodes CASRMGLFTGELFF.

CDR3 DNA sequence: TGTGCCAGCAGCAAGGACAGGCGTACAGATACGCAGTATTTT. It specifies CASSKDRRTDTQYF. The J gene is TRBJ2-3, the V gene TRBV7-3; 7 bases are a match to TRBD1. Trimming cost V 5 bases and J 3 bases; bases outside gene matches: 5. This CDR3 is 14 amino acids long. CDR1 SGHTA and CDR2 FQGTGA come from the germline V gene.

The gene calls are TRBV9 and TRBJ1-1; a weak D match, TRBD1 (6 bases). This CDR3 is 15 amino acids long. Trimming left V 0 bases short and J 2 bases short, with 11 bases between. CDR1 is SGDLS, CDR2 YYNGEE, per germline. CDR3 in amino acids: CASSVGGGRNTEAFF. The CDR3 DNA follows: TGTGCCAGCAGCGTAGGGGGGGGCAGAAACACTGAAGCTTTCTTT.

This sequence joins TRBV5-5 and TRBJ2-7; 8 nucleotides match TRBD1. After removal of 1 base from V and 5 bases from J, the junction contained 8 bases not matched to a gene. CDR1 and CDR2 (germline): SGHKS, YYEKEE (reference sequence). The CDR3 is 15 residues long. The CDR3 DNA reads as TGTGCCAGCAGCTTGTCCTGGACAGGGCTTAACGAGCAGTACTTC. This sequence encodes CASSLSWTGLNEQYF.

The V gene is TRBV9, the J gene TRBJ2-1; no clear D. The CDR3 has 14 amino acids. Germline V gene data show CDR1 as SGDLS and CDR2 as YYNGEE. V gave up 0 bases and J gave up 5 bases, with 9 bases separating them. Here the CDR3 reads CASSVAPFDNEQFF. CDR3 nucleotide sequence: TGTGCCAGCAGCGTAGCTCCCTTCGACAATGAGCAGTTCTTC.

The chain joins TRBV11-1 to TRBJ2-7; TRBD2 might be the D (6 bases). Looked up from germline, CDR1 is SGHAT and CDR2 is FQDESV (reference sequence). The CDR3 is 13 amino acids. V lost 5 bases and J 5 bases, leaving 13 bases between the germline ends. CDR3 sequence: CASSVRDWDEQYF. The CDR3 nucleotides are TGTGCCAGCAGCGTCCGGGACTGGGACGAGCAGTACTTC.

The CDR3 sequence: CASSAGLVDTQYF. The DNA of the CDR3 is TGTGCCAGCAGCGCCGGACTGGTCGATACGCAGTATTTT. The chain employs TRBV7-3 and TRBJ2-3, with a weak D call TRBD2 (5 bases). The CDR3 sequence is 13 residues long. Germline values: CDR1 SGHTA, CDR2 FQGTGA. V was cut by 5 bases and J by 6 bases, with 12 bases left in between.

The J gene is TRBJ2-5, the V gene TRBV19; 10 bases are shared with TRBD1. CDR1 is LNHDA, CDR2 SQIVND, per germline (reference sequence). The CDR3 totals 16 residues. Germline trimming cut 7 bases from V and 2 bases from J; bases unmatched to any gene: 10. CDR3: CASKIVWTGGQETQYF. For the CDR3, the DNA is TGTGCCAGTAAAATAGTATGGACAGGGGGTCAAGAGACCCAGTACTTC.